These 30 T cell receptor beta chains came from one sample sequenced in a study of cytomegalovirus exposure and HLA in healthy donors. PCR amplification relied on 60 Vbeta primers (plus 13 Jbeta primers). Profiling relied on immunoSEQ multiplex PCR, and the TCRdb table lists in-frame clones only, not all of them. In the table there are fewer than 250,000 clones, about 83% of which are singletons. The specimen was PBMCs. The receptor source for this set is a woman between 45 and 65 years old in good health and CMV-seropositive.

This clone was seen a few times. The CDR3 region is CASSPEGTGKYGYTF. CDR3 bases: TGTGCCAGCAGCCCCGAGGGGACAGGGAAGTATGGCTACACCTTC. V is TRBV5-4 and J is TRBJ1-2; 9 bases agree with TRBD1. The CDR3 spans 15 residues. Germline values: CDR1 SGHNT, CDR2 YYREEE (reference sequence). Trimming cost V 4 bases and J 5 bases; bases outside gene matches: 9.

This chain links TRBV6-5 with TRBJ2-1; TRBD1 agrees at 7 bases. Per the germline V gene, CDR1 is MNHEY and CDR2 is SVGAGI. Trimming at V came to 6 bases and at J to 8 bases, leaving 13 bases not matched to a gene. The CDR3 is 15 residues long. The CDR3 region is CASRKTGFNKDEQFF. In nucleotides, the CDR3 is TGTGCCAGCAGAAAGACAGGGTTCAATAAGGATGAGCAGTTCTTC.

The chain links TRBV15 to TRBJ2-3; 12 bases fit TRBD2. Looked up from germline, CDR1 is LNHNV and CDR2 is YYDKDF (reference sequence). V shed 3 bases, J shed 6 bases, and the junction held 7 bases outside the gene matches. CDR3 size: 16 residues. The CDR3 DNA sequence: TGTGCCACCAGCAGGTCCCCTAGCGGGGGGGCCGATACGCAGTATTTT. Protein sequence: CATSRSPSGGADTQYF.

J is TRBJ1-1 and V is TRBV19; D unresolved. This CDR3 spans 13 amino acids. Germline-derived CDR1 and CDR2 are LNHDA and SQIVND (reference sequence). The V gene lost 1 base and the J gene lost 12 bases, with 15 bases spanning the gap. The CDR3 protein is CASSIGGATASFF. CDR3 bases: TGTGCCAGTAGTATAGGAGGAGCCACCGCCTCTTTCTTT.

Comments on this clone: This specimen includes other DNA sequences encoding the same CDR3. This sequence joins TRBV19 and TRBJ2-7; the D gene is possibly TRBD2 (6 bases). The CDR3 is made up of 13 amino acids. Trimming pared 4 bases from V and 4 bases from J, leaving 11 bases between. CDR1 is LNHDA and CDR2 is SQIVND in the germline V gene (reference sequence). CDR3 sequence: CASSSGAGYEQYF. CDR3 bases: TGTGCCAGTAGTAGCGGGGCCGGGTACGAGCAGTACTTC.

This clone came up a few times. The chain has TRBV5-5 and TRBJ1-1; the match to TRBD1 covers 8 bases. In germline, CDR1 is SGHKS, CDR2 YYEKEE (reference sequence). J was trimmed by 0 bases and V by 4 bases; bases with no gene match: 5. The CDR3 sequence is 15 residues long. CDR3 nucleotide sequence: TGTGCCAGCAGCCCAGACAGGGGAATGAACACTGAAGCTTTCTTT. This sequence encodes CASSPDRGMNTEAFF.

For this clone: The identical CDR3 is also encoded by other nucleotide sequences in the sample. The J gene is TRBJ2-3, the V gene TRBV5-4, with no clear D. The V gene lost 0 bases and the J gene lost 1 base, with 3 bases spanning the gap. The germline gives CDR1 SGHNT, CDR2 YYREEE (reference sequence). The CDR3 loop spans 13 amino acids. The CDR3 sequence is CASSLAGTDTQYF. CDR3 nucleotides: TGTGCCAGCAGCTTGGCCGGCACAGATACGCAGTATTTT.

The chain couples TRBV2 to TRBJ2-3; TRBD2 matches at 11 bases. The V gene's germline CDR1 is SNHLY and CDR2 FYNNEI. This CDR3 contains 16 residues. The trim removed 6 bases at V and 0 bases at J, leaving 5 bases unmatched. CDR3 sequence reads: CASRLAGGTSTDTQYF. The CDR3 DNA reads TGTGCCAGCAGGCTAGCGGGGGGCACGAGCACAGATACGCAGTATTTT.

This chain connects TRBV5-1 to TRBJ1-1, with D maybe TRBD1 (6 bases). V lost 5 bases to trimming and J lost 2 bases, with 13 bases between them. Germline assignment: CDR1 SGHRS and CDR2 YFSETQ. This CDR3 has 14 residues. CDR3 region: CASREGGVNTEAFF. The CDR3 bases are TGCGCCAGCAGGGAGGGGGGGGTAAACACTGAAGCTTTCTTT.

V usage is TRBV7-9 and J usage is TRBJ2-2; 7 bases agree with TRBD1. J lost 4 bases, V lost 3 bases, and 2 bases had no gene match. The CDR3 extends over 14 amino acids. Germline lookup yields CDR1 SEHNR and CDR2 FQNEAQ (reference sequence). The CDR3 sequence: CASSLGQSTGELFF. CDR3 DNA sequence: TGTGCCAGCAGCTTGGGACAGTCCACCGGGGAGCTGTTTTTT.

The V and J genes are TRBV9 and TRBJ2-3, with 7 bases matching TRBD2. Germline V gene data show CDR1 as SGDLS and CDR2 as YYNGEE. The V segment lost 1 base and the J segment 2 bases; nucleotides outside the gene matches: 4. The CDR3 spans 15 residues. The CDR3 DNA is TGTGCCAGCAGCGTATTCGCGGGGGACACAGATACGCAGTATTTT. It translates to CASSVFAGDTDTQYF.

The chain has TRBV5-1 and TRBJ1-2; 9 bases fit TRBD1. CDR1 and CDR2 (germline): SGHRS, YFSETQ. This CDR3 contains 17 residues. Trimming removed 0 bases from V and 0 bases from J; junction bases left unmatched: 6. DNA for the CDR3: TGCGCCAGCAGCTTGGCCGGGACAGGGTCCTCTAACTATGGCTACACCTTC. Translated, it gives CASSLAGTGSSNYGYTF.

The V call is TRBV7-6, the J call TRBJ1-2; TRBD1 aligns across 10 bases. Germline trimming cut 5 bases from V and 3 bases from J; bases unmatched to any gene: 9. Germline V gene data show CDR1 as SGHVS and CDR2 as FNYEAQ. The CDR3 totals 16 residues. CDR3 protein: CASSLSGQGEYYGYTF. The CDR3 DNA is TGTGCCAGCAGCCTCAGCGGACAGGGGGAGTACTATGGCTACACCTTC. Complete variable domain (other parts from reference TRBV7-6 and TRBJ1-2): GAGVSQSPRYKVTKRGQDVALRCDPISGHVSLYWYRQALGQGPEFLTYFNYEAQQDKSGLPNDRFSAERPEGSISTLTIQRTEQRDSAMYRCASSLSGQGEYYGYTFGSGTRLTVV.

The CDR3 sequence is CASSLEGGDPNTEAFF. CDR3 coding DNA: TGTGCCAGCAGCTTAGAGGGGGGGGACCCGAACACTGAAGCTTTCTTT. The chain is built from TRBV7-9 and TRBJ1-1; a weak D match, TRBD1 (6 bases). The CDR3 is 16 amino acids. Germline lookup yields CDR1 SEHNR and CDR2 FQNEAQ (reference sequence). Trimming pared 1 base from V and 1 base from J, leaving 13 bases between.

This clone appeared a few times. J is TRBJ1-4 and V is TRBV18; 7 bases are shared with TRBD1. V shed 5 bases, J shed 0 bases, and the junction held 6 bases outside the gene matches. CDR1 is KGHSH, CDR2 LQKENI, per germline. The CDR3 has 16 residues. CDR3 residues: CASSVNRGSTNEKLFF. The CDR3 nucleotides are TGTGCCAGCTCAGTCAACAGGGGTTCAACTAATGAAAAACTGTTTTTT. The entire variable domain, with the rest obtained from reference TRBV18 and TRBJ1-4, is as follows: NAGVMQNPRHLVRRRGQEARLRCSPMKGHSHVYWYRQLPEEGLKFMVYLQKENIIDESGMPKERFSAEFPKEGPSILRIQQVVRGDSAAYFCASSVNRGSTNEKLFFGSGTQLSVL.

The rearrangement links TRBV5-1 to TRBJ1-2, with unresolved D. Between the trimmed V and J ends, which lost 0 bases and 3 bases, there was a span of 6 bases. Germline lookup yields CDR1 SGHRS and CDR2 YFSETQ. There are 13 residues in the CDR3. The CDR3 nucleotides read TGCGCCAGCAGCTTGGGTCAGTACTATGGCTACACCTTC. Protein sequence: CASSLGQYYGYTF.

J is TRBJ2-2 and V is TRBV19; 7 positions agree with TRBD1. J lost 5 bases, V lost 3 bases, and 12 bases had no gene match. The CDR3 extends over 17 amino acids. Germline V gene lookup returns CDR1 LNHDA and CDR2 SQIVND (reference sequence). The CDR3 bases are TGTGCCAGTAGTATCGCCACAGGGGTCGTGGGAACCGGGGAGCTGTTTTTT. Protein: CASSIATGVVGTGELFF.

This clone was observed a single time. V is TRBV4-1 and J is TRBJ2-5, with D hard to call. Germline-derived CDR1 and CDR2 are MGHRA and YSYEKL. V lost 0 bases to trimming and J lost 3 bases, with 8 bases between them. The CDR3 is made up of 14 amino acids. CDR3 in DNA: TGCGCCAGCAGCCAAGATTTGGCAGAAGAGACCCAGTACTTC. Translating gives CASSQDLAEETQYF.

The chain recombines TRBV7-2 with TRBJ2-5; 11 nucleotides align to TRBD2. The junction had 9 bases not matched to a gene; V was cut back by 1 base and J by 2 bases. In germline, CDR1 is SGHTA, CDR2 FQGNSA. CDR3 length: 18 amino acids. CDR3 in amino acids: CASSLGVASGGFQETQYF. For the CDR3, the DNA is TGTGCCAGCAGCTTAGGAGTCGCTAGCGGGGGGTTTCAAGAGACCCAGTACTTC.

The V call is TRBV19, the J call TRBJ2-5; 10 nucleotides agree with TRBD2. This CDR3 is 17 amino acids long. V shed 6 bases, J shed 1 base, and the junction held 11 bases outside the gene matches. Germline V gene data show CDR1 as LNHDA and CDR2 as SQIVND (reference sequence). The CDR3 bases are TGTGCCAGTAGGTCTATAGCCGTAGCGGGGGGCCAAGAGACCCAGTACTTC. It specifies CASRSIAVAGGQETQYF. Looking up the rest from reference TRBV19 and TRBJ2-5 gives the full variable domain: DGGITQSPKYLFRKEGQNVTLSCEQNLNHDAMYWYRQDPGQGLRLIYYSQIVNDFQKGDIAEGYSVSREKKESFPLTVTSAQKNPTAFYLCASRSIAVAGGQETQYFGPGTRLLVL.

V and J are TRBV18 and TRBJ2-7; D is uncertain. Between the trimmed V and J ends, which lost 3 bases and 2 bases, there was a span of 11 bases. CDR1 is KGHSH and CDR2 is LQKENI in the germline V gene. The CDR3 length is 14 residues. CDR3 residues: CASSPLGRAYEQYF. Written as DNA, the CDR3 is TGTGCCAGCTCACCCCTCGGTCGGGCCTACGAGCAGTACTTC.

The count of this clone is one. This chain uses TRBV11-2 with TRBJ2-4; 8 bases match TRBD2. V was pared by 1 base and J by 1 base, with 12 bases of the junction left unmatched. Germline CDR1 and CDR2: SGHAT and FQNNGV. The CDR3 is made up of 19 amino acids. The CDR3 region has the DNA TGTGCCAGCAGCTTAGGCGTGGTGATGCGGGGGGATGCCAAAAACATTCAGTACTTC. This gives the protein CASSLGVVMRGDAKNIQYF.

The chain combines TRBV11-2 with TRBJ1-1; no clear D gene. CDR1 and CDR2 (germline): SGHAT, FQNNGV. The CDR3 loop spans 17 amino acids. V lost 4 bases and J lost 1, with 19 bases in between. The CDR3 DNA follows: TGTGCCAGCAGCTCTTATCTAACCGGGTCAAGGAACACTGAAGCTTTCTTT. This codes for CASSSYLTGSRNTEAFF.

CDR3 nucleotide sequence: TGTGCCAGCAGCTCGACAACCTACAATGAGCAGTTCTTC. It encodes CASSSTTYNEQFF. The chain combines TRBV11-2 with TRBJ2-1; D unresolved. The V end lost 4 bases, the J end lost 2 bases, and 6 bases lay between the germline ends. The V gene's germline CDR1 is SGHAT and CDR2 FQNNGV. This CDR3 region has 13 residues.

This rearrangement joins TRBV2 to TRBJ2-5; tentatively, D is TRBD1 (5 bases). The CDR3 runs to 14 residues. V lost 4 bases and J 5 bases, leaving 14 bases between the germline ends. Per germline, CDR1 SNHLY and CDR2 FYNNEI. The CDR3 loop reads CASSATRGQETQYF. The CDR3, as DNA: TGTGCCAGCAGTGCTACAAGGGGCCAGGAGACCCAGTACTTC.

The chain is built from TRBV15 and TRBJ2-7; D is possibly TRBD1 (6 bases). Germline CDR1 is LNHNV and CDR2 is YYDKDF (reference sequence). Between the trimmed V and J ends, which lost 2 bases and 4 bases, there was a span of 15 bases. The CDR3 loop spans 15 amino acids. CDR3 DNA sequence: TGTGCCACCAGCAGAACCAAGACCGGGACATACGAGCAGTACTTC. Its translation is CATSRTKTGTYEQYF.

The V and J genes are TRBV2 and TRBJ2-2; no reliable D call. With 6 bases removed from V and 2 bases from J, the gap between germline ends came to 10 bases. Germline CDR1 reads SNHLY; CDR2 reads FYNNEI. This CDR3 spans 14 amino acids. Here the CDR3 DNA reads TGTGCCAGCAGGTTTACTACAAACACCGGGGAGCTGTTTTTT. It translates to CASRFTTNTGELFF.

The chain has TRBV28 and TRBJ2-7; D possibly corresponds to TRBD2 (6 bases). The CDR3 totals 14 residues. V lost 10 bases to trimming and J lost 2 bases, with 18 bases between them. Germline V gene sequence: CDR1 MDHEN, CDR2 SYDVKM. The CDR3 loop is CATGGTPRPYEQYF. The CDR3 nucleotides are TGTGCCACTGGGGGGACTCCCCGCCCCTACGAGCAGTACTTC.

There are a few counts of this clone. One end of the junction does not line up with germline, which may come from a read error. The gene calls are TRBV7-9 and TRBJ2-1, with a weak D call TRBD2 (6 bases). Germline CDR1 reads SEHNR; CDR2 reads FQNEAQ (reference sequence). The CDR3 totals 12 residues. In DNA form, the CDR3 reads TGTTCCAGCAGCTTACTTGCGGGGCTCCAGTTCTTC. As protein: CSSSLLAGLQFF. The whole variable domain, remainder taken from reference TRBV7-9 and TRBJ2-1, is DTGVSQNPRHKITKRGQNVTFRCDPISEHNRLYWYRQTLGQGPEFLTYFQNEAQLEKSRLLSDRFSAERPKGSFSTLEIQRTEQGDSAMYLCSSSLLAGLQFFGPGTRLTVL.

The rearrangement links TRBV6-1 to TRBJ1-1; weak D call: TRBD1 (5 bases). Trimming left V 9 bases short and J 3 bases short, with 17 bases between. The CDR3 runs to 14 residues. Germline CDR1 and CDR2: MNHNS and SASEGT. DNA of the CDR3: TGTGCCAGTGGATCGACAGACCAGGACACTGAAGCTTTCTTT. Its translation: CASGSTDQDTEAFF.